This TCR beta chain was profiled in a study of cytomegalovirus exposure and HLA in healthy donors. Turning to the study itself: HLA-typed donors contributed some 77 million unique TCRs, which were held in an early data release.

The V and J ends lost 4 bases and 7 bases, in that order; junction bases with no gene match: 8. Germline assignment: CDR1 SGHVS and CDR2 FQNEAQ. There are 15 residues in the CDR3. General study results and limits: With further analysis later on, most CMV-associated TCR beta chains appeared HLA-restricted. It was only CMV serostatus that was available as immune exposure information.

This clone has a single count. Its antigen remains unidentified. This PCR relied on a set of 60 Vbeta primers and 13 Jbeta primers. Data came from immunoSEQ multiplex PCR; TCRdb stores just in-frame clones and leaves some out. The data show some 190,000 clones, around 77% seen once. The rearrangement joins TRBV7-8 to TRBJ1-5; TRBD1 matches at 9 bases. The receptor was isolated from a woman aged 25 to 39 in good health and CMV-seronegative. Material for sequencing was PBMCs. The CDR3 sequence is CASSSPGQGGQPQHF. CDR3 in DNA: TGTGCCAGCAGCTCTCCGGGACAGGGTGGGCAGCCCCAGCATTTT.